These 17 T cell receptor beta chains originate from one sample sequenced in a study of OX40 agonist ivuxolimab in advanced cancers. Here immunoSEQ multiplex PCR was the method, and the copy in TCRdb shows in-frame clones only, minus some. Of more than 45,000 clones in the sample, around 82% were seen once. The specimen was CD4+ or CD8+ T cells sorted from blood, collected in a trial of the OX40 agonist ivuxolimab. These receptors were collected from an adult with an advanced solid tumor such as melanoma, head and neck, liver or kidney cancer.

V usage is TRBV2 and J usage is TRBJ2-7; maybe TRBD2 (6 bases). This CDR3 contains 14 residues. In germline, CDR1 is SNHLY, CDR2 FYNNEI. V shed 6 bases and J shed 4 bases, with 16 bases lying between them. The CDR3 is CASRASELMYEQYF. The DNA for the CDR3 is TGTGCCAGCAGGGCTAGCGAACTTATGTACGAGCAGTACTTC.

The rearrangement links TRBV5-1 to TRBJ1-1; 11 bases fit TRBD1. Trimming at V came to 2 bases and at J to 0 bases, leaving 3 bases not matched to a gene. The germline gives CDR1 SGHRS, CDR2 YFSETQ. The CDR3 totals 16 residues. This CDR3 is CASSLGTGGLNTEAFF. CDR3 coding DNA: TGCGCCAGCAGCTTAGGGACAGGGGGACTGAACACTGAAGCTTTCTTT.

In this sample, this clone turned up once. The chain carries TRBV30 and TRBJ1-2; 7 bases are a match to TRBD1. V was clipped by 0 bases and J by 4 bases; unmatched bases: 8. Germline V lookup: CDR1 GTSNPN, CDR2 SVGIG (reference sequence). The CDR3 sequence is 15 residues long. DNA of the CDR3: TGTGCCTGGAGTGTCGCTTCTAGGGGGCCCTATGGCTACACCTTC. This encodes CAWSVASRGPYGYTF.

This clone was observed once. The chain joins TRBV18 to TRBJ2-2; no clear D. Deletions cut 5 bases from V and 2 bases from J, with 3 bases between. Germline CDR1 reads KGHSH; CDR2 reads LQKENI. This CDR3 comprises 12 residues. CDR3 sequence (DNA): TGTGCCAGCTCATTAAACACCGGGGAGCTGTTTTTT. Translating gives CASSLNTGELFF.

This clone came up once. The V call is TRBV7-2, the J call TRBJ2-1; TRBD1 matches 7 bases. The germline gives CDR1 SGHTA, CDR2 FQGNSA. The V gene end was trimmed by 3 bases and the J gene end by 7 bases; junction bases not matched to a gene: 3. The CDR3 totals 13 residues. The CDR3 sequence: CASSFDRANEQFF. CDR3 nucleotide sequence: TGTGCCAGCAGCTTTGACAGGGCTAATGAGCAGTTCTTC.

This clone was counted only a few times. The chain employs TRBV15 and TRBJ1-2; D is perhaps TRBD1 (6 bases). The V and J ends lost 0 bases and 7 bases respectively, with 12 bases between them. The CDR3 totals 14 residues. Germline V CDR1 and CDR2: LNHNV, YYDKDF (reference sequence). The DNA for the CDR3 is TGTGCCACCAGCAGAGATCGAAACAGGGCTGGCTACACCTTC. Translating gives CATSRDRNRAGYTF.

The chain couples TRBV21-1 to TRBJ1-5. TRBV21-1 is annotated as a pseudogene. The length of the CDR3 is 14 residues. The CDR3 reads CASSKSREGQPQHF. CDR3 coding DNA: TGTGCCAGCAGCAAAAGCAGGGAGGGTCAGCCCCAGCATTTT.

The V gene is TRBV6-6, the J gene TRBJ1-5, with 12 nucleotides matching TRBD1. CDR1 MNHNY and CDR2 SVGAGI come from the germline V gene (reference sequence). CDR3 length: 15 amino acids. The junction had 5 bases not matched to a gene; V was cut back by 7 bases and J by 4 bases. The chain's CDR3 is CASTSGQGANQPQHF. For the CDR3, the DNA is TGTGCCAGCACATCGGGACAGGGGGCTAATCAGCCCCAGCATTTT.

CDR3 protein: CASSLAGQPVKAGELFF. DNA of the CDR3: TGTGCCAGCAGCTTGGCAGGGCAGCCCGTTAAGGCCGGGGAGCTGTTTTTT. The V call is TRBV5-4, the J call TRBJ2-2, with D perhaps matching TRBD1 (5 bases). Germline lookup yields CDR1 SGHNT and CDR2 YYREEE (reference sequence). The CDR3 is made up of 17 amino acids. V lost 0 bases and J 6 bases, leaving 18 bases between the germline ends.

The rearrangement joins TRBV5-1 to TRBJ1-1; weak D call: TRBD1 (6 bases). Trimming shortened V by 0 bases and J by 0 bases, and 15 bases separated the two germline ends. Germline V lookup: CDR1 SGHRS, CDR2 YFSETQ. The CDR3 runs 17 residues. In nucleotides, the CDR3 is TGCGCCAGCAGCTTGGTTCGCAGGGGCTTGATGAACACTGAAGCTTTCTTT. Its translation is CASSLVRRGLMNTEAFF. The variable domain in full, with the rest retrieved from reference TRBV5-1 and TRBJ1-1, is KAGVTQTPRYLIKTRGQQVTLSCSPISGHRSVSWYQQTPGQGLQFLFEYFSETQRNKGNFPGRFSGRQFSNSRSEMNVSTLELGDSALYLCASSLVRRGLMNTEAFFGQGTRLTVV.

The J gene is TRBJ2-5, the V gene TRBV18; no reliable D call. Between the trimmed V and J ends, which lost 2 bases and 4 bases, there was a span of 11 bases. From germline, CDR1 is KGHSH and CDR2 LQKENI. This CDR3 contains 14 residues. This CDR3 reads CASSPNAIIETQYF. In nucleotides, the CDR3 is TGTGCCAGCTCACCAAACGCCATCATAGAGACCCAGTACTTC.

There are a few counts of this clone. V is TRBV5-1 and J is TRBJ1-3, with D hard to call. Germline V gives CDR1 SGHRS, CDR2 YFSETQ. V was trimmed by 0 bases and J by 8 bases, leaving 12 bases between them. CDR3 length: 14 residues. CDR3 bases: TGCGCCAGCAGCTTGGACGGACGGGGAGACACCATATATTTT. Encoded protein: CASSLDGRGDTIYF.

V gene TRBV14 combines with J gene TRBJ2-5; 9 positions match TRBD1. The J call may be wrong; the DNA end is better matched by TRBJ2-7. The CDR3 is made up of 15 amino acids. Germline V gene data show CDR1 as SGHDN and CDR2 as FVKESK. CDR3 nucleotides: TGTGCCAGCAGCCAACCCGGGACAGGGTTTTACGAGCAGTACTTC. Amino acid sequence: CASSQPGTGFYEQYF.

The chain recombines TRBV19 with TRBJ2-2; no clear D. This CDR3 has 12 residues. Trimming pared 3 bases from V and 5 bases from J, leaving 4 bases between. Germline CDR1 is LNHDA and CDR2 is SQIVND (reference sequence). CDR3 in amino acids: CASSIPTGELFF. In nucleotides, the CDR3 is TGTGCCAGTAGTATCCCTACCGGGGAGCTGTTTTTT.

The rearrangement joins TRBV7-2 to TRBJ1-2, with 7 bases lining up with TRBD1. Unmatched junction bases numbered 11, after V lost 1 base and J lost 3 bases. This CDR3 region has 17 residues. Per the germline V gene, CDR1 is SGHTA and CDR2 is FQGNSA. The CDR3 sequence: CASSLVPPQGGHYGYTF. CDR3 coding DNA: TGTGCCAGCAGCTTAGTTCCCCCGCAGGGGGGGCACTATGGCTACACCTTC.

The V call is TRBV2, the J call TRBJ2-2; D perhaps matches TRBD1 (5 bases). CDR3 length: 13 residues. V was clipped by 6 bases and J by 8 bases, with 13 bases between them. Germline V gene data show CDR1 as SNHLY and CDR2 as FYNNEI. DNA of the CDR3: TGTGCCAGCAGGGGCAGGGAAAGAGGGGAGCTGTTTTTT. Translation: CASRGRERGELFF.

By share, this clone ranks as medium-sized. The chain links TRBV9 to TRBJ2-3; D is unresolved. Deletions cut 0 bases from V and 3 bases from J, with 14 bases between. Germline CDR1 SGDLS, CDR2 YYNGEE. The CDR3 is 16 residues long. In DNA form, the CDR3 reads TGTGCCAGCAGCGTAGGGGCAGATACTTGGACAGATACGCAGTATTTT. It specifies CASSVGADTWTDTQYF.